The rows below give T cell receptor beta chains drawn from one sample of a study of T cells after yellow fever vaccination. One entry per CDR3 protein, called by TCRdb with MiXCR from the 5' RACE reads. The repertoire consists of a few hundred thousand distinct CDR3 sequences, with 3.5% to 4.5% occurring once and the leading ten covering approximately 19%. The source material was PBMCs, sampled 15 days after the yellow fever booster vaccination. The receptor source for this set is a man in his late teens or twenties who received the YFV17D yellow fever vaccine. The CDR3 runs from the conserved cysteine through the conserved F or W. D genes are given only for firm matches. Rows may omit the clone size; those that give it use once, few, many or a size class.

d_call cdr3_length j_call clone_size v_call cdr3_nt cdr3_aa
- 16 TRBJ1-1 many TRBV7-2 TGTGCCAGCAGGGGTCGCGCGGATGGGATGCCACATGGAGCTTTCTTT CASRGRADGMPHGAFF
- 14 TRBJ1-1 - TRBV12-3/TRBV12-4 TGTGCCAGCACTCGGGGCCAGGTGAACACTGAAGCTTTCTTT CASTRGQVNTEAFF
TRBD2 15 TRBJ2-1 many TRBV5-1 TGCGCCAGCAGCGTCGGGACTAGCGGGGGGAATGAGCAGTTCTTC CASSVGTSGGNEQFF
- 17 TRBJ2-5 - TRBV4-1 TGCGCCAGCAGCCAAGGGGGTGGAGGGACCGCATCGGAGACCCAGTACTTC CASSQGGGGTASETQYF
- 15 TRBJ1-1 many TRBV5-1 TGCGCCAGCAGCTTGAGGCGGGGGGAGCTCACTGAAGCTTTCTTT CASSLRRGELTEAFF
- 15 TRBJ1-1 - TRBV20-1 TGCAGTGCTAGGGGATCAAGTTCGGGGTTCACTGAAGCTTTCTTT CSARGSSSGFTEAFF
- 13 TRBJ2-1 few TRBV4-3 TGCGCCAGCAGCCATGCCTTTTCCAATGAGCAGTTCTTC CASSHAFSNEQFF
- 12 TRBJ2-4 - TRBV6-2/TRBV6-3 TGTGCCAGCAGTCAACCCGAAAACATTCAGTACTTC CASSQPENIQYF
TRBD1 13 TRBJ2-7 - TRBV29-1 TGCAGCGCCTCTAGACAGGGCGGCTACGAGCAGTACTTC CSASRQGGYEQYF
- 14 TRBJ2-3 - TRBV7-7 TGTGCCAGCAGCCCCGTAGGGGCGAGTGATAGGCAGTATTTT CASSPVGASDRQYF
- 14 TRBJ2-2 - TRBV6-2/TRBV6-3 TGTGCCACCCAGGACGGAAGGGAGACCGGGGAGCTGTTTTTT CATQDGRETGELFF
- 17 TRBJ1-1 - TRBV14 TGTGCCAGCAGCCAAGATCAGAGGGCTGGAATGAACACTGAAGCTTTCTTT CASSQDQRAGMNTEAFF
- 14 TRBJ2-1 many TRBV6-1 TGTGCCAGCAGTGTTCAACCAGCAAGCGATGAGCAGTTCTTC CASSVQPASDEQFF
- 15 TRBJ2-5 many TRBV12-3/TRBV12-4 TGTGCCAGCAATAAAATAGCTGTAGGTGGAGAGACCCAGTACTTC CASNKIAVGGETQYF
- 12 TRBJ2-7 few TRBV5-1 TGCGCCAGCAGCCCACAGACGGACGAGCAGTACTTC CASSPQTDEQYF
- 13 TRBJ2-3 - TRBV12-3/TRBV12-4 TGTGCCAGCGGCTCGCGGGGCGCAGATACGCAGTATTTT CASGSRGADTQYF
- 15 TRBJ1-1 few TRBV7-9 TGTGCCAGCAGCACCCACCGGACGGGTAACACTGAAGCTTTCTTT CASSTHRTGNTEAFF
- 13 TRBJ1-3 - TRBV12-3/TRBV12-4 TGTGCCAGCAACTTCTCGCCTGGAAACACCATATATTTT CASNFSPGNTIYF
- 12 TRBJ2-1 - TRBV7-3 TGTGCCAGCAGCCCACAGGGAAGTCAGCAGTTCTTC CASSPQGSQQFF
- 13 TRBJ2-5 few TRBV24-1 TGTGCCACCAGTGGGACCCCCGCCGAGACCCAGTACTTC CATSGTPAETQYF
TRBD2 15 TRBJ2-7 many TRBV15 TGTGCCACCAGCGGGGCAGCGGGGGGGGGGCACGAGCAGTACTTC CATSGAAGGGHEQYF
- 15 TRBJ1-3 few TRBV13 TGTGCCAGCAGCTTACAGACGTACTCTGGAAACACCATATATTTT CASSLQTYSGNTIYF
- 16 TRBJ1-3 - TRBV7-2 TGTGCCAGCACCTACCTACCCCAGGGGCCTGGAAACACCATATATTTT CASTYLPQGPGNTIYF
- 15 TRBJ2-1 many TRBV5-6 TGTGCCAGCAGCTTGGTGATGCAGGGGTACAATGAGCAGTTCTTC CASSLVMQGYNEQFF
TRBD1 13 TRBJ2-1 - TRBV6-2/TRBV6-3 TGTGCCAGCGACAGGGGGGAATACAATGAGCAGTTCTTC CASDRGEYNEQFF
TRBD1 14 TRBJ1-1 many TRBV5-1 TGCGCCAGCACCCGGACAGGGGAGGAGACTGAAGCTTTCTTT CASTRTGEETEAFF
- 15 TRBJ2-3 few TRBV7-3 TGTGCCAGCTCCCGAAGGGGGGGCGTGACAGATACGCAGTATTTT CASSRRGGVTDTQYF
- 13 TRBJ1-2 few TRBV7-2 TGTGCCAGCAGCGCGGACCTCAACTGGGGCTACACCTTC CASSADLNWGYTF
- 13 TRBJ2-1 many TRBV29-1 TGCAGCGTTGAAGCAGACTTAGCATATGAGCAGTTCTTC CSVEADLAYEQFF
- 13 TRBJ1-1 many TRBV12-3/TRBV12-4 TGTGCCAGCAGTTTATACAGGGACACTGAAGCTTTCTTT CASSLYRDTEAFF